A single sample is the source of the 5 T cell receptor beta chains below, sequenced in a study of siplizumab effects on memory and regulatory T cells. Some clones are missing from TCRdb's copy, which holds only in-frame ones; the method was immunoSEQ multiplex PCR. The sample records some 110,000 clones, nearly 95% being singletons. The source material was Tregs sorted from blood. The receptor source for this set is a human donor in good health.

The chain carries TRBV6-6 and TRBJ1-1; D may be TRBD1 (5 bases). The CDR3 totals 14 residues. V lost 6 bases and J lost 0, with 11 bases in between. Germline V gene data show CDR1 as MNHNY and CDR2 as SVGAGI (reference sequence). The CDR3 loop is CASRPRGVNTEAFF. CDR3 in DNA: TGTGCCAGCAGGCCCCGGGGGGTGAACACTGAAGCTTTCTTT.

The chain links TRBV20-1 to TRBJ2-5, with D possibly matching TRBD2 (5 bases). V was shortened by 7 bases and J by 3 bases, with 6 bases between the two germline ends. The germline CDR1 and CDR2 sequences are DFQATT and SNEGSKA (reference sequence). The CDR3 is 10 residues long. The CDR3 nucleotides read TGCAGTGTCGGGGAAGAGACCCAGTACTTC. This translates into CSVGEETQYF.

The CDR3 nucleotides read TGTGCCAGCAGTGCATATGGGGTGCTAGATTCACCCCTCCACTTT. It translates to CASSAYGVLDSPLHF. V is TRBV2 and J is TRBJ1-6, with D hard to call. Trimming shortened V by 4 bases and J by 8 bases, and 15 bases separated the two germline ends. CDR3 length: 15 residues. Germline-derived CDR1 and CDR2 are SNHLY and FYNNEI. The full variable domain, in which reference TRBV2 and TRBJ1-6 provide the parts outside the CDR3, is EPEVTQTPSHQVTQMGQEVILRCVPISNHLYFYWYRQILGQKVEFLVSFYNNEISEKSEIFDDQFSVERPDGSNFTLKIRSTKLEDSAMYFCASSAYGVLDSPLHFGNGTRLTVT.

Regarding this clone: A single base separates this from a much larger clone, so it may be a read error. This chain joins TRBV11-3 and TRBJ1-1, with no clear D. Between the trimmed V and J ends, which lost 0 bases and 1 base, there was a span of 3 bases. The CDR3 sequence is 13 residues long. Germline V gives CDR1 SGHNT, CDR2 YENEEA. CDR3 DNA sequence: TGTGCCAGCAGCTTAGACAGGAACACTGAAGCTTTCTTT. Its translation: CASSLDRNTEAFF.

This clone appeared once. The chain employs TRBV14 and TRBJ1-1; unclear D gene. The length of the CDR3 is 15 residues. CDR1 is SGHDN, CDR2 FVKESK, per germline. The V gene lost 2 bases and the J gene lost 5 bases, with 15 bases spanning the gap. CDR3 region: CASSQHPTGMTEAFF. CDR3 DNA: TGTGCCAGCAGCCAACACCCCACGGGGATGACTGAAGCTTTCTTT.